This T cell receptor (beta chain) was identified during a study of T cells in Graves' hyperthyroidism and ophthalmopathy. Absence of ophthalmopathy progression within 18 months defined stable Graves' hyperthyroidism. Using RNA transcripts as the source, TCR beta CDR3 regions were amplified. HTBI primers were used for first-round RT-PCR of the TCR CDR3. TCRdb re-analysed the multiplex PCR reads in MiXCR, keeping a single row per CDR3 protein. The data show 300,000 to 400,000 distinct CDR3 sequences, 18% seen once. Germline CDR1 and CDR2: SEHNR and FQNEAQ (reference sequence). This CDR3 is 14 amino acids long. The ends were cut back, 5 bases at V and 10 bases at J, with 20 bases in the middle. This clonotype was picked up many times.

Material: blood. The V call is TRBV7-9, the J call TRBJ1-2; the D gene is possibly TRBD1 (5 bases). The clonotype was recovered from a woman aged 45-59 years with Graves' hyperthyroidism. Here the CDR3 DNA reads TGTGCCAGCAGCCGAAAACAAGACAGCTCCTTCTACACCTTC. This gives the protein CASSRKQDSSFYTF.